A selection of T cell receptor beta chains follows, all from one sample in a study of T cell repertoires in cytomegalovirus infection. These TCRs' antigens remain unknown. TCRdb used MiXCR to reprocess the reads, holding one entry per CDR3 protein. This table holds about 130,000 distinct CDR3 sequences, under 30% found once. Sequences were obtained from PBMCs, sequenced either directly or after in vitro stimulation (not recorded which). The receptors shown here come from a human donor in good health (CMV status not recorded). Some clones in this sample may be carry-over from other donors' samples. CDR3s include the opening cysteine and the closing phenylalanine or tryptophan. A D gene is named only where the DNA matches it firmly. Clone size is shown for a subset of rows, as once, few, many or a class of expanded clone.

abundance	v_gene	j_gene	d_gene	CDR3nt	CDR3aa
many	TRBV5-1	TRBJ1-2	TRBD1	TGCGCCAGCAGCTTGTGGACAGGGGAATATGGCTACACCTTC	CASSLWTGEYGYTF
.	TRBV11-2	TRBJ1-5	.	TGTGCCAGCAGTCGAGGGGTACAGCCCCAGCATTTT	CASSRGVQPQHF
few	TRBV6-2/TRBV6-3	TRBJ1-2	TRBD1	TGTGCCAGCAGTTACCTTTTTACAGGGGGCGACTATGGCTACACCTTC	CASSYLFTGGDYGYTF
few	TRBV5-4	TRBJ1-1	TRBD1	TGTGCCAGCAGCCCCCGGGACAGAGGAATCACTGAAGCTTTCTTT	CASSPRDRGITEAFF
.	TRBV7-6	TRBJ2-7	.	TGTGCCAGCAGCCCAACAGGGAGCTCCTACGAGCAGTACTTC	CASSPTGSSYEQYF
.	TRBV20-1	TRBJ1-5	.	TGCAGTGCTAGAGACGGGCCCCAGCATTTT	CSARDGPQHF
many	TRBV6-6	TRBJ2-1	TRBD2	TGTGCCAGCAGTTACGGACTAGCGGGATACAATGAGCAGTTCTTC	CASSYGLAGYNEQFF
few	TRBV12-3/TRBV12-4	TRBJ2-5	TRBD1	TGTGCCAGCAGTGGACAGGCACAAGAGACCCAGTACTTC	CASSGQAQETQYF
many	TRBV12-3/TRBV12-4	TRBJ2-3	TRBD2	TGTGCCAGCAGTCCCAAGCGGGAGGCAGATACGCAGTATTTT	CASSPKREADTQYF
few	TRBV9	TRBJ2-3	.	TGTGCCAGCAGCGAGACCGGGACGGAGACAGATACGCAGTATTTT	CASSETGTETDTQYF
many	TRBV3-1	TRBJ1-2	.	TGTGCCAGCAGCCAAGATCTCGGGGGCGGCTACACCTTC	CASSQDLGGGYTF
once	TRBV20-1	TRBJ1-1	.	TGCAGTTCAAAACCGACAGGCTCGGTGAACACTGAAGCTTTCTTT	CSSKPTGSVNTEAFF